This TCR beta chain emerged from a study of blood T cell repertoires in COVID-19. This clone has only a few counts. The repertoire was sequenced with immunoSEQ multiplex PCR; TCRdb's copy has only in-frame clones and lacks some. Of around 400,000 clones listed, 80% to 90% are singletons. This CDR3 region has 14 residues. V was pared by 7 bases and J by 6 bases, with 11 bases of the junction left unmatched. Germline V gene data show CDR1 as LGHNA and CDR2 as YNFKEQ. The sequenced sample consisted of peripheral blood. The chain carries TRBV4-2 and TRBJ1-2, with 7 bases aligning to TRBD1. The sequence was obtained from a woman in her twenties or thirties with COVID-19, enrolled during active disease. CDR3 loop: CASNPDRARNGYTF. The CDR3 DNA reads TGTGCCAGCAACCCCGACAGGGCAAGGAATGGCTACACCTTC.